This is a list of T cell receptor beta chains from one sample in a study of CD4 T cell repertoires in COVID-19. Assay: immunoSEQ multiplex PCR; the TCRdb copy retains only in-frame clones and omits some. The data contain 550 to 750 clones, approximately 7.9% of them singletons. These TCRs are of unknown antigen specificity. The sample here was circulating follicular helper CD4+ T cells, cultured in vitro, taken after recovery from COVID-19. All receptors come from a human donor who had COVID-19. CDR3s leave out the opening cysteine and the closing phenylalanine or tryptophan. The D gene is left open where the match is weak.

d_gene	j_gene	v_gene	CDR3aa
TRBD1	TRBJ1-2	TRBV18	ASSSGDRAEGYT
NA	TRBJ2-3	TRBV5-1	ASSLDRARTDTQY
NA	TRBJ1-1	TRBV4-2	ASSHGGDTEAF
TRBD2	TRBJ2-3	TRBV18	ASSPRGLAGNPSTDTQY
TRBD1	TRBJ1-2	TRBV19	ASSIHRGNYGYT
TRBD2	TRBJ2-3	TRBV29-1	SGGAGGATDTHY
NA	TRBJ1-1	TRBV6-6	ASSYPEGGTEAF
NA	TRBJ1-5	TRBV10-3	ASMAEYSNQPQH
TRBD2	TRBJ2-3	TRBV18	ASSPGPGTSGGGTDTQY
NA	TRBJ1-2	TRBV10-3	AISGTSNYGYT
NA	TRBJ2-3	TRBV15	ATSRDPTTTDTQY
NA	TRBJ1-5	TRBV24-1	ATSGGTTDQPQH
NA	TRBJ1-6	TRBV6-6	ASSYAEDNSPLH
NA	TRBJ2-3	TRBV15	ATSRPGATDTQY
NA	TRBJ1-2	TRBV6-5	ASSWGGVNYGYT
NA	TRBJ2-5	TRBV10-2	ASSGQSGNQETQY
NA	TRBJ2-6	TRBV27	ASSLFLNSGANVLT
NA	TRBJ2-2	TRBV14	ASSQQTLTGELF
NA	TRBJ1-1	TRBV6-6	ASSYPESGGTEAF
NA	TRBJ2-5	TRBV5-1	ASSGKAGETQY
TRBD1	TRBJ2-2	TRBV9	ASSSGRQGNTGELF
NA	TRBJ1-5	TRBV6-6	ASSYMEAGQPQH
NA	TRBJ2-4	TRBV23-1	ASSQKDSGREY
NA	TRBJ2-1	TRBV5-5	ASSPFTDSYNEQF
TRBD1	TRBJ1-2	TRBV27	ASSYRDRGRSGYT
NA	TRBJ2-3	TRBV10-1	ASSGTGRAHTDTQY
NA	TRBJ1-1	TRBV30	AWSWGQEENTEAF
TRBD1	TRBJ2-2	TRBV6-1	ASSGTGTTGELF
NA	TRBJ2-1	TRBV18	ASSENWGPRRNEQF
NA	TRBJ1-1	TRBV4-2	ASSQEDRQNTEAF
TRBD1	TRBJ2-3	TRBV10-3	AISETGGLGDTQY
NA	TRBJ2-2	TRBV7-2	ASSLRTANTGELF
TRBD1	TRBJ2-5	TRBV15	ATSRDRVETQY
NA	TRBJ2-1	TRBV18	ASSLGSGLSYNEQF
NA	TRBJ1-2	TRBV7-2	ASSLAGNRGYT
TRBD1	TRBJ1-2	TRBV30	AGRTGVYGYT
NA	TRBJ1-2	TRBV6-5	ASSKGPSSNYGYT
NA	TRBJ1-3	TRBV3-1/TRBV3-2	ASSQDRGDILSSGNTIY
TRBD1	TRBJ2-5	TRBV5-1	ASNLGQLQETQY
NA	TRBJ2-1	TRBV2	ASSEVRAYNEQF
TRBD1	TRBJ1-2	TRBV27	ASSSGQGNYGYT
TRBD2	TRBJ2-5	TRBV19	ASSRPAGGGQETQY
TRBD1	TRBJ2-3	TRBV6-5	ASSQNQGATDTQY
NA	TRBJ1-1	TRBV27	ASSLRRGAGTEAF
TRBD1	TRBJ1-2	TRBV12-3/TRBV12-4	ASSLGTGGGYT
NA	TRBJ2-1	TRBV24-1	ATSVGFYEQF
NA	TRBJ1-1	TRBV30	AWRRTENTEAF
NA	TRBJ1-4	TRBV2	ASSEPWEGVQKLF
TRBD2	TRBJ2-1	TRBV28	ASSPGLAGGGSYNEQF
NA	TRBJ1-1	TRBV6-6	ASSYSELNTEAF
NA	TRBJ2-3	TRBV5-1	ASSLSGTTDTQY
NA	TRBJ1-2	TRBV10-3	AISSDNYGYT
NA	TRBJ2-1	TRBV27	ASSLRRAGAYNEQF
NA	TRBJ1-1	TRBV5-4	ASSFGRGGNTEAF